These 31 T cell receptor beta chains came from one sample sequenced in a study of CD8+ T cells in alopecia areata. Sequencing used cDNA as its template, made by extracting RNA and reverse transcribing it. This table comes from immunoSEQ multiplex PCR, and its TCRdb copy is limited to in-frame clones, with some not included. The sample presents about 300,000 clones, none singletons. Cell sorting was performed on pooled cutaneous lymph node cells with CD4, CD8alpha, NKG2D, NKG2ACE and other markers. Sequencing was done on a sample of CD4+ T cells sorted from a lymph node. All receptors derive from a C3H/HeJ mouse with alopecia areata. MHC haplotype here: H2-k.

This clone was counted a few times. Genes and germline are mouse. Read sequence stops 4 residues before the CDR3 end, and the germline J gene provides the missing end. Additional DNA sequences in this sample encode the identical CDR3. The genes are TRBV31 and TRBJ2-3, with 8 bases aligning to TRBD2. The CDR3 spans 13 residues. Per germline, CDR1 GKSSPN and CDR2 SITVG. The trim removed 4 bases at V and 0 bases at J, leaving 0 bases unmatched. The CDR3 is CAWNWGSAETLYF. The sequenced CDR3 bases are TGTGCCTGGAACTGGGGGAGTGCAGAA.

This clone was recorded a few times. The listed genes are named as in mouse. The read halts 4 residues ahead of the CDR3 end, with the missing end drawn from the germline J gene. In the same sample, other DNA sequences code for this CDR3. J is TRBJ2-1 and V is TRBV19; TRBD2 aligns across 12 bases. V lost 5 bases to trimming and J lost 3 bases; unmatched junction nucleotides: 0. CDR3 length: 14 residues. Germline CDR1 FNHDT, CDR2 SITEND (reference sequence). CDR3 sequence: CASRTGGAYAEQFF. The sequenced part of the CDR3 DNA is TGTGCCAGCAGGACTGGGGGGGCCTATGCT.

In regard to this clone: Gene names denote mouse genes. The part of the CDR3 DNA that was read is TGTGCCAGCAGTGGACAACAGTCAAACACCGGG. This gives the protein CASSGQQSNTG. The whole CDR3 sequence is CASSGQQSNTGQLYF. V and J are TRBV13-1 and TRBJ2-2; D remains unclear. The read is 4 residues too short to cover the CDR3 end, so that end is filled in from the germline J gene. The CDR3 loop spans 15 amino acids. Germline CDR1 and CDR2: NSHNY and SYGAGN. Trimming took 3 bases from V and 0 from J, leaving 9 bases between them.

To note about this clone: Gene labels here are mouse ones. Sequencing ends 4 residues short of the CDR3 end; the germline J gene provides the rest. V is TRBV13-3 and J is TRBJ2-1, with TRBD2 as a possible D gene (6 bases). The CDR3 runs 14 residues. V shed 4 bases and J shed 0 bases, with 8 bases lying between them. The germline CDR1 and CDR2 sequences are NNHDY and SYVADS. The covered CDR3 bases are TGTGCCAGCAGTTCTGGGGTTAACTATGCT. Translated: CASSSGVNYA. The CDR3 in its entirety is CASSSGVNYAEQFF.

In its sample, this clone was seen a few times. The genes and germline here are from mouse. Read data end 4 residues before the CDR3 end; the end is taken from the germline J gene. The same CDR3 arises from other DNA sequences in this sample as well. The chain recombines TRBV13-3 with TRBJ2-7; D is possibly TRBD2 (6 bases). This CDR3 is built from 13 residues. V lost 2 bases to trimming and J lost 0 bases, with 6 bases between them. Germline V gene data show CDR1 as NNHDY and CDR2 as SYVADS. This chain's CDR3 is CASSEGGSYEQYF. CDR3 DNA, as far as it was read: TGTGCCAGCAGTGAGGGGGGCTCCTAT.

This clone has a handful of counts. All gene names here are mouse names. The CDR3 end lies 4 residues beyond the end of the read and is filled in from the germline J gene. The rearrangement joins TRBV13-3 to TRBJ2-5; 7 bases fit TRBD1. V shed 3 bases and J 2 bases; nucleotides not matched to a gene: 3. The CDR3 spans 14 residues. Germline V gives CDR1 NNHDY, CDR2 SYVADS. CDR3 sequence: CASSGGQIQDTQYF. Partial CDR3 DNA: TGTGCCAGCAGTGGGGGACAGATCCAAGAC.

This clone has more than one count but fewer than ten. Gene labels here are mouse ones. The CDR3 end lies 4 residues beyond the end of the read and is filled in from the germline J gene. The J gene is TRBJ2-2, the V gene TRBV5; 8 positions agree with TRBD1. Trimming cost V 0 bases and J 4 bases; bases outside gene matches: 7. Germline V CDR1 and CDR2: LGHNA, YNLKQL (reference sequence). This CDR3 has 17 residues. CDR3 protein: CASSQDGTGVGTGQLYF. The CDR3 DNA, read in part, is TGTGCCAGCAGCCAAGATGGGACAGGAGTCGGCACCGGG.

A remark on this clone: Gene names and germline refer to mouse. The read falls 4 residues short of the CDR3 end, and the missing part is taken from the germline J gene. V usage is TRBV17 and J usage is TRBJ2-2, with 8 bases fitting TRBD1. The V gene end was trimmed by 7 bases and the J gene end by 0 bases; junction bases not matched to a gene: 4. The germline CDR1 and CDR2 sequences are MNHDT and YYDKIL. There are 15 residues in the CDR3. The part of the CDR3 DNA that was read is TGTGCTAGCACCTACAGGGGGTCAAACACCGGG. Its protein is CASTYRGSNTG. Given in full, the CDR3 is CASTYRGSNTGQLYF.

As for this clone: The listed genes are named as in mouse. From the germline J gene comes the end of the CDR3, since the read stops 4 residues before it. The chain carries TRBV13-2 and TRBJ2-3; 7 positions agree with TRBD1. The CDR3 is 14 amino acids. From germline, CDR1 is NNHNN and CDR2 SYGAGS (reference sequence). V trimming: 3 bases; J trimming: 4 bases; junction bases outside the gene matches: 5. CDR3 bases read: TGTGCCAGCGGTGGGAGACAGGGTTCAGAA. It is translated as CASGGRQGSE. The entire CDR3 is CASGGRQGSETLYF.

In regard to this clone: Gene names are mouse gene names. The sequence runs out 4 residues before the end of the CDR3; the remainder is reconstructed from the germline J gene. The same CDR3 also results from other DNA sequences found in this sample. The chain couples TRBV13-3 to TRBJ2-2, with TRBD1 matching over 7 bases. Germline V lookup: CDR1 NNHDY, CDR2 SYVADS. V gave up 2 bases and J gave up 1 base; unmatched junction bases: 2. The CDR3 has 15 amino acids. The sequenced CDR3 bases are TGTGCCAGCAGTGAACGGGACAGAAACACCGGG. Translating it yields CASSERDRNTG. The full CDR3 protein reads CASSERDRNTGQLYF.

This clone was seen more than once but under ten times. Gene names and germline refer to mouse. Read data end 4 residues before the CDR3 end; the end is taken from the germline J gene. This chain joins TRBV5 and TRBJ2-7; perhaps TRBD1 as D (6 bases). Germline V gene sequence: CDR1 LGHNA, CDR2 YNLKQL (reference sequence). The CDR3 runs 16 residues. Deletions cut 0 bases from V and 0 bases from J, with 12 bases between. CDR3 DNA, as far as it was read: TGTGCCAGCAGCCAAGATCGGGGACAAAGCTCCTAT. Amino acid sequence: CASSQDRGQSSY. The entire CDR3 is CASSQDRGQSSYEQYF.

As for this clone: The listed genes are named as in mouse. The CDR3 end is not reached by the read, which stops 4 residues before it; the germline J gene fills it in. This chain links TRBV13-3 with TRBJ2-3; the match to TRBD1 covers 8 bases. Germline trimming cut 6 bases from V and 0 bases from J; bases unmatched to any gene: 6. Germline CDR1 NNHDY, CDR2 SYVADS. The CDR3 length is 15 residues. This chain's CDR3 is CASNSRGLSAETLYF. Incomplete CDR3 DNA: TGTGCCAGCAACTCCAGGGGGCTAAGTGCAGAA.

Of note for this clone: Gene names denote mouse genes. Sequencing ends 4 residues short of the CDR3 end; the germline J gene provides the rest. The sample contains more than one DNA sequence encoding this CDR3. This chain uses TRBV13-1 with TRBJ2-1; 8 bases line up with TRBD2. Germline V lookup: CDR1 NSHNY, CDR2 SYGAGN. V lost 2 bases to trimming and J lost 4 bases; unmatched junction nucleotides: 2. The CDR3 length is 14 residues. The DNA read from the CDR3 is TGTGCCAGCAGTGAGCTGGGGGGTTATGCT. Translating gives CASSELGGYA. The whole CDR3 is CASSELGGYAEQFF.

This clone was detected only a few times. Gene names are mouse gene names. The read gets to within 4 residues of the CDR3 end, and the germline J gene fills in the rest. The rearrangement uses TRBV1 and TRBJ2-7; 7 bases fit TRBD1. Germline CDR1 NSQYPW, CDR2 LRSPGD (reference sequence). The CDR3 covers 14 residues. This CDR3 reads CTCSAVRDRYEQYF. The CDR3 DNA, read in part, is TGCACCTGCAGTGCAGTCCGGGACAGATAT.

This clone was seen a few times. Genes and germline are mouse. The read terminates 4 residues ahead of where the CDR3 ends, so the germline J gene completes it. This sequence joins TRBV5 and TRBJ2-3; unclear D gene. This CDR3 region has 14 residues. The germline V gene encodes CDR1 LGHNA and CDR2 YNLKQL (reference sequence). Trimming took 3 bases from V and 0 from J, leaving 7 bases between them. The CDR3: CASSHLFSAETLYF. The part of the CDR3 DNA that was read is TGTGCCAGCAGCCACCTGTTCAGTGCAGAA.

Note on this clone: Mouse gene names apply. Read data end 4 residues before the CDR3 end; the end is taken from the germline J gene. The identical CDR3 is also encoded by other nucleotide sequences in the sample. This rearrangement joins TRBV31 to TRBJ2-1; 8 bases are a match to TRBD1. The CDR3 has 14 residues. CDR1 GKSSPN and CDR2 SITVG come from the germline V gene. V was clipped by 1 base and J by 3 bases; unmatched bases: 2. The CDR3 loop is CAWSPGQGYAEQFF. CDR3 DNA (partial): TGTGCCTGGAGTCCCGGACAGGGCTATGCT.

A note on this clone: Mouse names are used for the genes. CDR3 bases read: TGTGCCAGCAGTGATGCAGGCAGGGGCTCC. Its protein is CASSDAGRGS. The whole CDR3 region reads CASSDAGRGSDYTF. The J gene is TRBJ1-2, the V gene TRBV13-1; possibly TRBD1 for D (6 bases). The CDR3 is cut off 4 residues early in the read; its end comes from the germline J gene. Deletions cut 0 bases from V and 4 bases from J, with 10 bases between. Germline CDR1 is NSHNY and CDR2 is SYGAGN. This CDR3 has 14 amino acids.

There are a few counts of this clone. All gene names here are mouse names. The read gets to within 4 residues of the CDR3 end, and the germline J gene fills in the rest. The genes are TRBV13-1 and TRBJ2-1; D may be TRBD1 (6 bases). This CDR3 is built from 15 residues. Germline CDR1 is NSHNY and CDR2 is SYGAGN. V lost 0 bases and J 3 bases, leaving 10 bases between the germline ends. The CDR3 loop reads CASSDAGAGYAEQFF. The sequenced CDR3 bases are TGTGCCAGCAGTGATGCAGGGGCGGGCTATGCT.

This clone appeared a few times. Gene and germline names: mouse. Read coverage stops 4 residues before the CDR3 terminus; the germline J gene supplies the remainder. V is TRBV1 and J is TRBJ2-3, with 8 bases matching TRBD2. Germline V gene lookup returns CDR1 NSQYPW and CDR2 LRSPGD (reference sequence). Trimming took 5 bases from V and 0 from J; bases not matched to a gene: 4. CDR3 length: 15 amino acids. The CDR3 sequence is CTCSRLGTSAETLYF. The DNA read from the CDR3 is TGCACCTGCAGTCGACTGGGGACTAGTGCAGAA.

This clone appeared a few times. Any gene name here is a mouse gene name. The read ends 4 residues early relative to the CDR3; the germline J gene fills the gap. The chain is built from TRBV17 and TRBJ1-1; 7 bases fit TRBD1. Germline V lookup: CDR1 MNHDT, CDR2 YYDKIL. V shed 0 bases and J 1 base; nucleotides not matched to a gene: 2. The CDR3 is 15 residues long. CDR3 bases read: TGTGCTAGCAGTAGAGATAAGGGGGCGAACACA. Protein product: CASSRDKGANT. The CDR3 reads in full as CASSRDKGANTEVFF.

In regard to this clone: These gene names are mouse names. The observed sequence ends 4 residues before the CDR3 terminus, with the missing tail filled in from the germline J gene. V usage is TRBV13-3 and J usage is TRBJ1-1, with a tentative D call TRBD1 (6 bases). The ends were cut back, 0 bases at V and 4 bases at J, with 16 bases in the middle. Germline V gene data show CDR1 as NNHDY and CDR2 as SYVADS. The CDR3 covers 16 residues. CDR3 bases read: TGTGCCAGCAGTGATGTGGGGGGCGGAAGGGCCACA. Protein: CASSDVGGGRAT. The entire CDR3 protein is CASSDVGGGRATEVFF.

This clone came up a few times. Gene names and germline refer to mouse. The CDR3 is cut off 4 residues early in the read; its end comes from the germline J gene. V usage is TRBV13-1 and J usage is TRBJ2-3; 10 bases align to TRBD2. The V segment lost 0 bases and the J segment 0 bases; nucleotides outside the gene matches: 4. The CDR3 sequence is 17 residues long. CDR1 NSHNY and CDR2 SYGAGN come from the germline V gene. The CDR3 sequence: CASSDGGLGLSAETLYF. The part of the CDR3 DNA that was read is TGTGCCAGCAGTGATGGGGGACTGGGGCTTAGTGCAGAA.

On this clone itself: Mouse gene names and germline throughout. CDR3 residues: CASGVWGGIANTGQLYF. Incomplete CDR3 DNA: TGTGCCAGCGGTGTCTGGGGGGGAATTGCAAACACCGGG. The chain uses TRBV13-2 and TRBJ2-2; 9 bases align to TRBD2. The CDR3 is cut off 4 residues early in the read; its end comes from the germline J gene. The germline CDR1 and CDR2 sequences are NNHNN and SYGAGS (reference sequence). The CDR3 runs to 17 residues. The V segment lost 3 bases and the J segment 0 bases; nucleotides outside the gene matches: 6.

In regard to this clone: Gene names and germline match the mouse. The read terminates 4 residues ahead of where the CDR3 ends, so the germline J gene completes it. The J gene is TRBJ2-2, the V gene TRBV13-3, with 10 bases aligning to TRBD2. CDR1 and CDR2 (germline): NNHDY, SYVADS. The CDR3 totals 15 residues. The V segment lost 2 bases and the J segment 3 bases; nucleotides outside the gene matches: 1. CDR3 sequence reads: CASSEGLGDTGQLYF. The CDR3 bases that were read are TGTGCCAGCAGTGAAGGACTGGGGGACACCGGG.

This clone appeared a few times. Gene names and germline refer to mouse. Distinct nucleotide sequences in the sample also encode this CDR3. The CDR3 here is CASSDRQKNTLYF. Incomplete CDR3 DNA: TGTGCCAGCAGTGATCGTCAGAAAAAC. The gene calls are TRBV13-1 and TRBJ2-4; D is unresolved. The CDR3 extends 4 residues past the end of the read, so its final part is completed from the germline J gene. CDR1 NSHNY and CDR2 SYGAGN come from the germline V gene. The CDR3 runs 13 residues.

Notes on this clone: The listed genes are named as in mouse. The sequence runs out 4 residues before the end of the CDR3; the remainder is reconstructed from the germline J gene. V usage is TRBV13-2 and J usage is TRBJ2-7; D is undetermined. Between the trimmed V and J ends, which lost 0 bases and 3 bases, there was a span of 7 bases. This CDR3 has 13 amino acids. Germline values: CDR1 NNHNN, CDR2 SYGAGS (reference sequence). CDR3 protein: CASGDATLYEQYF. Incomplete CDR3 DNA: TGTGCCAGCGGTGATGCAACTCTCTAT.

This clone appeared a few times. The listed genes are named as in mouse. The read falls 4 residues short of the CDR3 end, and the missing part is taken from the germline J gene. The rearrangement links TRBV19 to TRBJ2-2; 8 bases fit TRBD1. This CDR3 spans 16 amino acids. Per the germline V gene, CDR1 is FNHDT and CDR2 is SITEND (reference sequence). V lost 3 bases and J lost 2; bases outside the gene matches: 6. The CDR3 reads CASSKQGAQNTGQLYF. The covered CDR3 bases are TGTGCCAGCAGTAAGCAGGGGGCGCAGAACACCGGG.

This clone was counted between two and nine times. The gene names here belong to mouse. The CDR3 is cut off 4 residues early in the read; its end comes from the germline J gene. The rearrangement links TRBV5 to TRBJ2-7; 11 bases fit TRBD2. This CDR3 comprises 16 residues. The germline CDR1 and CDR2 sequences are LGHNA and YNLKQL (reference sequence). This CDR3 is CASSPRDWGTLYEQYF. CDR3 bases read: TGTGCCAGCAGCCCCCGGGACTGGGGGACGCTATAT.

This clone was observed a few times. Any gene name here is a mouse gene name. The missing CDR3 end, 4 residues past where the read stops, is filled in from the germline J gene. This chain uses TRBV13-2 with TRBJ2-7; no firm D call. The CDR3 length is 12 residues. Germline-derived CDR1 and CDR2 are NNHNN and SYGAGS (reference sequence). V shed 0 bases and J shed 3 bases, with 4 bases lying between them. The CDR3 DNA, read in part, is TGTGCCAGCGGTGATGCACTCTAT. Protein sequence: CASGDALY. The full CDR3 reads CASGDALYEQYF.

Note on this clone: Mouse gene names and germline throughout. Sequencing ends 4 residues short of the CDR3 end; the germline J gene provides the rest. The genes are TRBV13-2 and TRBJ1-2; D unresolved. Trimming removed 4 bases at V and 3 bases at J, with 7 bases between. Germline V gene sequence: CDR1 NNHNN, CDR2 SYGAGS (reference sequence). The CDR3 has 12 amino acids. Incomplete CDR3 DNA: TGTGCCAGCGGTCTGGCAGACTCC. Its protein product is CASGLADS. The whole CDR3 reads CASGLADSDYTF.

This clone was detected only a few times. The gene names here belong to mouse. The missing CDR3 end, 4 residues past where the read stops, is filled in from the germline J gene. V usage is TRBV13-3 and J usage is TRBJ1-2, with TRBD1 identical over 9 bases. V lost 6 bases to trimming and J lost 0 bases; unmatched junction nucleotides: 3. In germline, CDR1 is NNHDY, CDR2 SYVADS. The CDR3 runs to 14 residues. The CDR3: CASKGQGTNSDYTF. CDR3 DNA, as far as it was read: TGTGCCAGCAAGGGACAGGGTACAAACTCC.